These T cell receptor beta chains were read from a single sample in a study of blood T cell repertoires in COVID-19. Clones were sequenced by immunoSEQ multiplex PCR, and TCRdb holds only the in-frame ones, with some missing. This table has 150,000 to 200,000 clones, around three quarters appearing once. Material: PBMCs or T cells enriched from blood (not recorded which). The receptors were sampled from a woman aged 45-60 years with acute COVID-19. CDR3s leave out the opening cysteine and the closing phenylalanine or tryptophan. Each record gives: CDR3 length, V gene, J gene, CDR3 protein.

12,TRBV2,TRBJ1-4,ASSEGADNEKLF
10,TRBV28,TRBJ2-3,ASQDYTYTQY
12,TRBV5-6,TRBJ1-5,ASSLWTGSGPQH
15,TRBV7-6,TRBJ2-3,ASSLAMSSGGSDTQY
11,TRBV3-1/TRBV3-2,TRBJ1-2,ASLNAGSYGYT
15,TRBV6-4,TRBJ2-4,ASSDESRGSAKNIQY
13,TRBV2,TRBJ1-6,ASSPRDRANSPLH
14,TRBV28,TRBJ1-4,ASSLPQQGSNEKLF
13,TRBV27,TRBJ2-1,ASSLWGAPYNEQF
15,TRBV5-6,TRBJ1-5,ASSGWTGPYSNQPQH
13,TRBV6-5,TRBJ1-3,ASTRDRVSGNTIY
12,TRBV7-2,TRBJ1-1,ASSLAQMNTEAF
13,TRBV18,TRBJ1-2,ASSPMTVSNYGYT
13,TRBV9,TRBJ2-1,ASSTRGTLNNEQF
12,TRBV27,TRBJ2-5,ASSLSSFQETQY
12,TRBV9,TRBJ1-6,ASSVGGIVSPLH
9,TRBV5-1,TRBJ2-1,ASLNSGEQF
12,TRBV5-4,TRBJ1-4,ASSLGATNEKLF
12,TRBV29-1,TRBJ2-2,SVAAGGRTGELF
12,TRBV19,TRBJ1-4,ASSQSRDSEKLF
15,TRBV19,TRBJ1-1,ASTRGRDRVANTEAF
13,TRBV9,TRBJ2-5,ASSPRTSGTETQY
11,TRBV7-9,TRBJ1-4,ASSFRDTEKLF
11,TRBV5-4,TRBJ1-2,ASSLETGYGYT
11,TRBV12-3/TRBV12-4,TRBJ2-3,ASSLGRADTQY
15,TRBV5-5,TRBJ1-3,ASSLFGALSSGNTIY
11,TRBV18,TRBJ1-2,ASSPRQEVGYT
13,TRBV6-5,TRBJ2-4,ASSPDRQAKNIQY
11,TRBV19,TRBJ1-6,ASGDRGHSPLH
12,TRBV7-2,TRBJ1-5,ASSSAGTDYCRH
12,TRBV3-1/TRBV3-2,TRBJ1-2,ASSQEVRGYGYT
15,TRBV6-6,TRBJ1-5,ASSQGVVLNSNQPQH
13,TRBV4-1,TRBJ1-6,ASSQGGQANSPLH
11,TRBV30,TRBJ2-1,AWSRGTYNEQF
11,TRBV3-1/TRBV3-2,TRBJ2-2,ASSPRGTGELF